Following are 5 T cell receptor delta chains from one sample sequenced in a study of γδ T cells in repeated Plasmodium falciparum infection. Gammadelta T cells were flow-sorted from PBMC into Vgamma9/Vdelta2+ and Vdelta2-negative populations for bulk analysis. TCRdb reanalyzed the multiplex PCR reads using CATT. The sample includes about 48,000 delta-chain clones, about 1.5% of them seen just once. The sequenced sample was gamma-delta T cells from blood. The receptors here all came from a pool of human donors (malaria-infected and uninfected, not separated).

This clone was detected only a few times. The protein TCRdb gives is from a much larger clone and does not agree with this DNA's translation at residue 3, likely a read error; the protein shown here comes from the DNA. The V and J genes are TRDV1 and TRDJ1; the match to TRDD3 covers 8 bases. TCRdb is silent on the J gene; assignment here came from matching the DNA to germline. The CDR3 extends over 19 amino acids. Germline V CDR1 and CDR2: TSWWSYY, QGS. The CDR3 nucleotides read TGTGCTCATGGGTTCCCCGGTAGTTACTTGGGGGATGCCGCCGATAAACTCATCTTT. Translated: CAHGFPGSYLGDAADKLIF.

This clone was seen a few times. Only one base separates this from a far larger clonotype, so it likely reflects a read error. This chain links TRDV1 with TRDJ1; D might be TRDD3 (6 bases). TCRdb leaves out the J gene; it was filled in here by matching the DNA to germline. The germline CDR1 and CDR2 sequences are TSWWSYY and QGS. CDR3 length equals 18 residues. The DNA for the CDR3 is TGTGCCCTTGGGGAACCCGGGGGACACGGATGGTACACCGATAAACTCATCTTT. Its protein is CALGEPGGHGWYTDKLIF.

This clone has a handful of counts. This likely traces to a read error, being one base from a far larger clone. Other DNA variants within this sample encode the same CDR3. The chain joins TRDV2 to TRDJ1; D is ambiguous. The J gene, missing from TCRdb, was assigned here through DNA to germline matching. The CDR3 runs 17 residues. Germline CDR1 reads GEAIGNYY; CDR2 reads EKD. With 0 bases removed from V and 0 bases from J, the gap between germline ends came to 16 bases. The CDR3 region is CACDTVGQPDHTDKLIF. The CDR3 DNA reads as TGTGCCTGTGACACCGTGGGACAGCCTGACCACACCGATAAACTCATCTTT.

This clone has only a few counts. The TCRdb record carries a much larger clone's protein, which differs from this DNA's translation at residue 13; a read error is the likely cause, and the protein listed here is the DNA translation. The V and J genes are TRDV1 and TRDJ1; 8 nucleotides match TRDD3. Since TCRdb gives no J gene, matching the DNA to germline was used here to assign it. The CDR3 has 17 residues. Germline CDR1 TSWWSYY, CDR2 QGS. The CDR3 bases are TGTGCTCTTGGGGAGCCTACGGTGGGGGATGACACCGGTAAACTCATCTTT. It is translated as CALGEPTVGDDTGKLIF.

At least ten counts were recorded for this clone. The rearrangement uses TRDV1 and TRDJ1; D ambiguous. Germline values: CDR1 TSWWSYY, CDR2 QGS. CDR3 size: 24 residues. Trimming removed 0 bases from V and 0 bases from J, with 35 bases in between. The CDR3 loop reads CALGELLLIFPTLQFVPYTDKLIF. The CDR3 DNA is TGTGCTCTTGGGGAACTCCTCCTTATTTTTCCCACCCTCCAATTTGTACCTTACACCGATAAACTCATCTTT.